This T cell receptor beta chain comes out of a study of blood T cell repertoires in COVID-19. Study context: Italy, Spain and the United States were the sources of the convalescent and acute COVID-19 samples. PBMCs, B-cell-depleted T cells, or T cells were the source of the cDNA or gDNA that made up the material.

Generated by immunoSEQ multiplex PCR, the TCRdb table keeps only in-frame clones and is missing some. The sample holds some 240,000 clones, roughly 84% seen once. Trimming cost V 2 bases and J 2 bases; bases outside gene matches: 9. Germline V gene lookup returns CDR1 SNHLY and CDR2 FYNNEI. This CDR3 contains 16 residues. J is TRBJ2-7 and V is TRBV2, with TRBD1 matching 7 bases. The clonotype was recovered from a woman in her thirties or forties who had recovered from COVID-19. Sample: peripheral blood. The CDR3 bases are TGTGCCAGCAGTGAATTGCCCGGGACAGTGACCTACGAGCAGTACTTC. This codes for CASSELPGTVTYEQYF.